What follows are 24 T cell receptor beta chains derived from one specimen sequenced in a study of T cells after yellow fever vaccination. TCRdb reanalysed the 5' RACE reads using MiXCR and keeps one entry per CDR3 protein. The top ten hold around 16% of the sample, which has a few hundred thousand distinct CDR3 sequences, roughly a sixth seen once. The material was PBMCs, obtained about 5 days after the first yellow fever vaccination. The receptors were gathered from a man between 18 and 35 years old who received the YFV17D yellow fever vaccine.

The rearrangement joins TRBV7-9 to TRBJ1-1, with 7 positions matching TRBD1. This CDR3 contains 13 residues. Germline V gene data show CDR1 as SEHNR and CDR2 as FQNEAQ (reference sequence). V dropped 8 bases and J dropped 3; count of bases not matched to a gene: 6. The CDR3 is CASFNRGYTEAFF. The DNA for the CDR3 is TGTGCCAGCTTCAACAGGGGATACACTGAAGCTTTCTTT.

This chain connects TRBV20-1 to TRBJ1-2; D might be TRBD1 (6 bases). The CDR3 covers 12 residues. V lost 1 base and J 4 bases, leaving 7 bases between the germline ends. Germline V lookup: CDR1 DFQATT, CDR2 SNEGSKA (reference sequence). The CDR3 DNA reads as TGCAGTGCTAGAGCGGACAGCTATGGCTACACCTTC. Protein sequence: CSARADSYGYTF.

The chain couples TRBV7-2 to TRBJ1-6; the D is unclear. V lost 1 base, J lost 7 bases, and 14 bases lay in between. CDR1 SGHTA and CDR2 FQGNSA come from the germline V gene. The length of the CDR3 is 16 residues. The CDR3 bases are TGTGCCAGCAGCTTAGGGTATCGGCCGACCAATTCACCCCTCCACTTT. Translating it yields CASSLGYRPTNSPLHF.

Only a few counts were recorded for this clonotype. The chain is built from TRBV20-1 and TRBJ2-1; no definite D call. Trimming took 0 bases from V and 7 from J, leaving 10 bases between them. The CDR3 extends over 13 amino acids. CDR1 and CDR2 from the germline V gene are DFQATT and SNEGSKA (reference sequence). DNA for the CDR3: TGCAGTGCTAGAGATCGACGGTCGAATGAGCAGTTCTTC. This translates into CSARDRRSNEQFF.

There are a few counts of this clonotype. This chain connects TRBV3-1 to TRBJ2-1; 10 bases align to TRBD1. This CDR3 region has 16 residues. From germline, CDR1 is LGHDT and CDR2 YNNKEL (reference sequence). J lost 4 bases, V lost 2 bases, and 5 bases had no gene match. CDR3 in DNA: TGTGCCAGCAGCCAACTGACAGGGGGCCCTTACAATGAGCAGTTCTTC. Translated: CASSQLTGGPYNEQFF.

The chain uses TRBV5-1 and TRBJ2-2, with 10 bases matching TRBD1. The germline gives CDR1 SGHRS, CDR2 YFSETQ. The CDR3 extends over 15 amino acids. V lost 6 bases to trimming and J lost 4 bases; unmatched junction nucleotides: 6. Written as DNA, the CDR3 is TGCGCCAGCACCCCTAGGACAGGGGGCACCGGGGAGCTGTTTTTT. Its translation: CASTPRTGGTGELFF.

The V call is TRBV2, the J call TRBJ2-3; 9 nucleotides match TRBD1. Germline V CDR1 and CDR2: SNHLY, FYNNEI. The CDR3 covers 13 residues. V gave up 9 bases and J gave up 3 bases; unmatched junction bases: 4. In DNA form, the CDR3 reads TGTGCCAGGAGGGACAGGGCAACAGATACGCAGTATTTT. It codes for CARRDRATDTQYF.

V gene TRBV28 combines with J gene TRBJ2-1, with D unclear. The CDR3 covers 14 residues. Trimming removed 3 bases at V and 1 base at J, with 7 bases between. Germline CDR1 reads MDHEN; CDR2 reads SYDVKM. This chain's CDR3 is CASSFSASYNEQFF. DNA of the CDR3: TGTGCCAGCAGTTTTTCAGCATCCTACAATGAGCAGTTCTTC.

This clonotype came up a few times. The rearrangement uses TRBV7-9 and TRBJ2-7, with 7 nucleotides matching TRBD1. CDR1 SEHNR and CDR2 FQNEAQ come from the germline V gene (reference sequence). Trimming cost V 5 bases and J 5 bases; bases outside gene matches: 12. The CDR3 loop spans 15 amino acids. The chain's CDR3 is CASSPYFGTVDEQYF. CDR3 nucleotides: TGTGCCAGCAGCCCCTACTTTGGGACAGTAGACGAGCAGTACTTC.

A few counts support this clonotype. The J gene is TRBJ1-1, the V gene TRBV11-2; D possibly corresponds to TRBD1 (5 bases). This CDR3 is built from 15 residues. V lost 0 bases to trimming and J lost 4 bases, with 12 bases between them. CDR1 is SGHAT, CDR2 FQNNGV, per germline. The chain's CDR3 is CASSLDLGGVTEAFF. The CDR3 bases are TGTGCCAGCAGCTTAGATCTCGGGGGAGTCACTGAAGCTTTCTTT.

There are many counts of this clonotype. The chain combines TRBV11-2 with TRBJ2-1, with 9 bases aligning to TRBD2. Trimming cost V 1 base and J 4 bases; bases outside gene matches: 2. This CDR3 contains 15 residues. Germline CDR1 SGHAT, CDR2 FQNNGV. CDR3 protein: CASSLALAGYNEQFF. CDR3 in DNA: TGTGCCAGCAGCTTAGCTCTAGCGGGGTACAATGAGCAGTTCTTC.

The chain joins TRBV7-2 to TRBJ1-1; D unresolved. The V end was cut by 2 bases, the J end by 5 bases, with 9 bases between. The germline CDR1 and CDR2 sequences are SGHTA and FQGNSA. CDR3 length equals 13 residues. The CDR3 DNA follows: TGTGCCAGCAGCTTACATACGGGTACTGAAGCTTTCTTT. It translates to CASSLHTGTEAFF.

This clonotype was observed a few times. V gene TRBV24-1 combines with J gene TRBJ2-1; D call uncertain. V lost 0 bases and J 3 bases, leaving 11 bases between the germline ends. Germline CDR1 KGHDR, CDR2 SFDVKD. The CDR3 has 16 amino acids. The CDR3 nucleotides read TGTGCCACCAGTGATTTGAGGGCAGATAACTACAATGAGCAGTTCTTC. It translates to CATSDLRADNYNEQFF.

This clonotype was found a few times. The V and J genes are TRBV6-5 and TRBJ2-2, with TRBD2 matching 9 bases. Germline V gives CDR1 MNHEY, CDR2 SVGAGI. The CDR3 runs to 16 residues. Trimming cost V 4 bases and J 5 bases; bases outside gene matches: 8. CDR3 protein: CASSSLRGGRTGELFF. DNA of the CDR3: TGTGCCAGCAGTTCCCTGCGGGGGGGCAGGACCGGGGAGCTGTTTTTT.

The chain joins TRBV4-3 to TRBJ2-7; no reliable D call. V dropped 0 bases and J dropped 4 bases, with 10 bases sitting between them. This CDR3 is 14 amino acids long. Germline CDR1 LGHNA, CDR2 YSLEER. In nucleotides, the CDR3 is TGCGCCAGCAGCCAAGAGAATCCAGGTTACGAGCAGTACTTC. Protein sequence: CASSQENPGYEQYF.

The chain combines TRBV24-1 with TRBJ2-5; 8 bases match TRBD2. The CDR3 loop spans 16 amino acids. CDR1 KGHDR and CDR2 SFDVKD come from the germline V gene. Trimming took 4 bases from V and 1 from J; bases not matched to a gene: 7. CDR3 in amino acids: CATSEGRAGAQETQYF. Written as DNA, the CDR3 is TGTGCCACCAGTGAGGGGAGAGCGGGGGCCCAAGAGACCCAGTACTTC.

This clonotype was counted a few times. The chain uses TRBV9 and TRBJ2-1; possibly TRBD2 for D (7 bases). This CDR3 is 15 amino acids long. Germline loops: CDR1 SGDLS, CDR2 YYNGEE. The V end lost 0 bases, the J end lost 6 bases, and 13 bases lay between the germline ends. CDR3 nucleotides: TGTGCCAGCAGCGTAGATGGGAGGGGGAGCAATGAGCAGTTCTTC. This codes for CASSVDGRGSNEQFF. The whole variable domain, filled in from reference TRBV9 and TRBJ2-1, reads DSGVTQTPKHLITATGQRVTLRCSPRSGDLSVYWYQQSLDQGLQFLIQYYNGEERAKGNILERFSAQQFPDLHSELNLSSLELGDSALYFCASSVDGRGSNEQFFGPGTRLTVL.

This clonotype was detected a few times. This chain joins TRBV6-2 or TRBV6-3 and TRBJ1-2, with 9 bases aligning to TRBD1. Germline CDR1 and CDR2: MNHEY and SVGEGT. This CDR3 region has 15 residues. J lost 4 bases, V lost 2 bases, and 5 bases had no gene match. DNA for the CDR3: TGTGCCAGCAGTTACCCACAGGGGGCCGGCTATGGCTACACCTTC. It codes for CASSYPQGAGYGYTF.

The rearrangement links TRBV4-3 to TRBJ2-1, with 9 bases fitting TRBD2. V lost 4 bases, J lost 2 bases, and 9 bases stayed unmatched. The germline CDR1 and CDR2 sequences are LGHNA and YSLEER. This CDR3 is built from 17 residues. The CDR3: CASSPRSGGLTYNEQFF. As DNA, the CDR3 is TGCGCCAGCAGCCCCCGTAGCGGGGGACTAACCTACAATGAGCAGTTCTTC.

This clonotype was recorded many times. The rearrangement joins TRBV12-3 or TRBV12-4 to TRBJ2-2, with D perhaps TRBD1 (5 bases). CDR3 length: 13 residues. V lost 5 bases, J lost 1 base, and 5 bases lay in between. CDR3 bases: TGTGCCAGCAGTACAGGGAACACCGGGGAGCTGTTTTTT. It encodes CASSTGNTGELFF.

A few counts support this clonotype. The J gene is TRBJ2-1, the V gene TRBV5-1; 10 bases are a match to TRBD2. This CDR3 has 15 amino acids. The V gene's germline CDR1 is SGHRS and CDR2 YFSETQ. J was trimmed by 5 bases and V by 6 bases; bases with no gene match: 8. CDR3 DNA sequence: TGCGCCAGCACCGCAGTAGCGGGGGGACACAATGAGCAGTTCTTC. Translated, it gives CASTAVAGGHNEQFF.

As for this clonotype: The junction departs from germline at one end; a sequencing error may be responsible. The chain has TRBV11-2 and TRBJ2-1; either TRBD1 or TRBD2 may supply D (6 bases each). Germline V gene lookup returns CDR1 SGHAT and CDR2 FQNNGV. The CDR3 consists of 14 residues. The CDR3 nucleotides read TGTGCCAGCAGCTTTCCGGGGGCGAGGGGGACCCTGGACTTC. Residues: CASSFPGARGTLDF.

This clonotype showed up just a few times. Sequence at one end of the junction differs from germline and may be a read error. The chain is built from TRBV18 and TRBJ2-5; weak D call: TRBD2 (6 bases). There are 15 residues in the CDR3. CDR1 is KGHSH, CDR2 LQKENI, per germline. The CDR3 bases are TGTGCCAGCTCACCAGGGAGCGGGTACCAGGAGACCCAGTACTTC. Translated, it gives CASSPGSGYQETQYF.

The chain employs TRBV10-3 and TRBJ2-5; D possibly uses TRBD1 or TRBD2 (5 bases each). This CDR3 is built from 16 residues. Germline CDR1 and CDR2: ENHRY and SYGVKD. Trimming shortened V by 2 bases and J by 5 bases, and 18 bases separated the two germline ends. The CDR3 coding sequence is TGTGCCATCAGTGAGGACCGGGACGACCCCGTTGAGACCCAGTACTTC. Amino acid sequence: CAISEDRDDPVETQYF.